This record looks at one TCR beta chain sequence and its context. The sample originates from a study of control samples from healthy donors and cancer patients. CDR1 LGHDT and CDR2 YNNKEL come from the germline V gene (reference sequence). The CDR3 is made up of 15 amino acids. The J segment lost 4 bases and the V segment lost 3 bases, leaving 6 bases of the junction unmatched. Generated by immunoSEQ multiplex PCR, the TCRdb table keeps only in-frame clones and is missing some. This table has some 30,000 clones, roughly nine tenths appearing once. Sequenced material: formalin-fixed, paraffin-embedded tissue. The receptor was derived from a female donor with melanoma. The V call is TRBV3-1 (or the pseudogene TRBV3-2), the J call TRBJ2-5; 9 bases map to TRBD1. The CDR3 DNA sequence: TGTGCCAGCAGCCAGCCGTACAGGGGGCTAGAGACCCAGTACTTC. This encodes CASSQPYRGLETQYF.